Each of the 5 T cell receptor beta chains below was sequenced from the same sample in a study of CD8+ T cells in alopecia areata. cDNA reverse transcribed from extracted RNA served as the sequencing template. Produced via immunoSEQ multiplex PCR; TCRdb's table is partial and in-frame only. The sample contains about 190,000 clones, more than 55% of which appear only once. Specified treatment: oral pan-JAK inhibitor, 5-10 mg twice daily. The specimen comprised CD4+ T cells sorted from blood, sampled at week 4, from a patient treated with tofacitinib. These TCRs come from a human donor with alopecia areata.

This chain uses TRBV30 with TRBJ2-6; D is uncertain. The V end lost 2 bases, the J end lost 3 bases, and 11 bases lay between the germline ends. The germline V gene encodes CDR1 GTSNPN and CDR2 SVGIG (reference sequence). The CDR3 totals 15 residues. The DNA for the CDR3 is TGTGCCTGGAGTCTACCGTACCTTGGGGCCAACGTCCTGACTTTC. It specifies CAWSLPYLGANVLTF.

In its sample, this clone was seen once. The rearrangement uses TRBV4-1 and TRBJ2-5; TRBD2 aligns across 9 bases. Per germline, CDR1 MGHRA and CDR2 YSYEKL. The trim removed 1 base at V and 5 bases at J, leaving 14 bases unmatched. This CDR3 region has 18 residues. CDR3 sequence reads: CASSQVNMGLAGWETQYF. The CDR3 nucleotides read TGCGCCAGCAGCCAAGTTAATATGGGGCTAGCGGGATGGGAGACCCAGTACTTC.

This clone was recorded only once. CDR3 bases: TGTGCCAGCTCACCCGACAGGGATTATGCAAGTCAGCCCCAGCATTTT. It is translated as CASSPDRDYASQPQHF. This chain links TRBV18 with TRBJ1-5; TRBD1 agrees at 7 bases. This CDR3 has 16 residues. J lost 6 bases, V lost 3 bases, and 11 bases had no gene match. Germline CDR1 reads KGHSH; CDR2 reads LQKENI.

V usage is TRBV18 and J usage is TRBJ1-5; D remains ambiguous. CDR3 length: 14 residues. V was pared by 6 bases and J by 4 bases, with 13 bases between. The germline gives CDR1 KGHSH, CDR2 LQKENI. The CDR3 DNA follows: TGTGCCAGCTCGTTGCGGGCCGAAAATCAGCCCCAGCATTTT. Translation gives CASSLRAENQPQHF.

This chain links TRBV11-2 with TRBJ2-3; TRBD2 agrees at 8 bases. This CDR3 is 16 amino acids long. The ends lost 1 base at V and 4 bases at J; junction bases unmatched: 7. Germline V gives CDR1 SGHAT, CDR2 FQNNGV. The CDR3 reads CASSLVLAGGSDTQYF. DNA of the CDR3: TGTGCCAGCAGCTTAGTGCTAGCGGGTGGCTCAGATACGCAGTATTTT.